This T cell receptor (beta chain) stems from a study of Graves' ophthalmopathy and Graves' hyperthyroidism. Amplified TCR beta CDR3 regions were obtained using RNA transcripts as template. HTBI-primed RT-PCR formed the first round, and a multiplex PCR formed the second. TCRdb re-called the multiplex PCR reads with MiXCR, one entry per CDR3 protein. The table has about 380,000 distinct CDR3 sequences, 15% to 19% seen once; the top ten hold about 7%. The CDR3 is 14 residues long. Germline V gene sequence: CDR1 DFQATT, CDR2 SNEGSKA (reference sequence). Trimming left V 7 bases short and J 5 bases short, with 21 bases between.

This sequence joins TRBV20-1 and TRBJ2-7; D may match TRBD1 or TRBD2 (6 bases each). Material: peripheral blood. The sequence was collected from a woman between 18 and 30 years old with stable Graves' hyperthyroidism. This chain's CDR3 is CSVLQDGGRNEQYF. DNA of the CDR3: TGCAGTGTCCTACAAGATGGGGGGCGCAACGAGCAGTACTTC.